These 25 T cell receptor beta chains were all obtained from the same sample, sequenced in a study of blood T cell repertoires in COVID-19. Assay used: immunoSEQ multiplex PCR; TCRdb lists only in-frame clones, some missing. The sample has fewer than 35,000 clones, 85% to 90% seen once. The material sequenced was peripheral blood. The receptors were gathered from a man in his 60s with active COVID-19.

The chain combines TRBV5-6 with TRBJ2-3; 11 nucleotides agree with TRBD2. The CDR3 has 16 residues. V lost 4 bases, J lost 5 bases, and 9 bases stayed unmatched. Germline V gene lookup returns CDR1 SGHDT and CDR2 YYEEEE. CDR3 coding DNA: TGTGCCAGCAGCGATAGCGGGGGGGCCTCCTTAGATACGCAGTATTTT. It specifies CASSDSGGASLDTQYF.

The gene calls are TRBV6-5 and TRBJ1-2; 8 bases agree with TRBD1. V dropped 10 bases and J dropped 2; count of bases not matched to a gene: 9. The germline CDR1 and CDR2 sequences are MNHEY and SVGAGI. The CDR3 loop spans 14 amino acids. This chain's CDR3 is CATYSPGGNYGYTF. The CDR3 region has the DNA TGTGCCACCTACTCTCCAGGGGGCAACTATGGCTACACCTTC.

The chain is built from TRBV5-1 and TRBJ2-7; D is uncertain. Trimming took 3 bases from V and 3 from J, leaving 13 bases between them. CDR3 length: 14 amino acids. The germline V gene has CDR1 SGHRS and CDR2 YFSETQ. CDR3 sequence: CASSWAPAGYEQYF. The CDR3, as DNA: TGCGCCAGCAGCTGGGCCCCGGCAGGCTACGAGCAGTACTTC.

V gene TRBV2 combines with J gene TRBJ2-7, with 12 positions matching TRBD2. The length of the CDR3 is 16 residues. Germline V gene lookup returns CDR1 SNHLY and CDR2 FYNNEI. Trimming took 3 bases from V and 7 from J; bases not matched to a gene: 10. CDR3 in amino acids: CASSEGPGLAGPEQYF. The CDR3 DNA reads TGTGCCAGCAGTGAGGGGCCGGGACTAGCGGGCCCTGAGCAGTACTTC.

The chain links TRBV28 to TRBJ2-5; possible D gene TRBD1, 6 bases. V was clipped by 8 bases and J by 5 bases, with 15 bases between them. Germline V gene data show CDR1 as MDHEN and CDR2 as SYDVKM. The CDR3 is 13 amino acids. The CDR3 region is CASRTGLVETQYF. The DNA of the CDR3 is TGTGCCAGCCGTACAGGGTTAGTGGAGACCCAGTACTTC.

This clone was observed a single time. The rearrangement links TRBV7-9 to TRBJ2-3; no clear D. Trimming left V 5 bases short and J 3 bases short, with 6 bases between. Germline V gene data show CDR1 as SEHNR and CDR2 as FQNEAQ (reference sequence). This CDR3 comprises 12 residues. DNA of the CDR3: TGTGCCAGCAGCCAGACAACAGATACGCAGTATTTT. Translation gives CASSQTTDTQYF. Full variable domain (missing parts from reference TRBV7-9 and TRBJ2-3): DTGVSQNPRHKITKRGQNVTFRCDPISEHNRLYWYRQTLGQGPEFLTYFQNEAQLEKSRLLSDRFSAERPKGSFSTLEIQRTEQGDSAMYLCASSQTTDTQYFGPGTRLTVL.

The chain has TRBV11-3 and TRBJ2-3; TRBD2 is a possible D gene (6 bases). This CDR3 is 17 amino acids long. Germline V gives CDR1 SGHNT, CDR2 YENEEA. V was trimmed by 4 bases and J by 6 bases, leaving 23 bases between them. As DNA, the CDR3 is TGTGCCAGCAGCTCAGGGACTTTTTCGCTCCTAGCCGATACGCAGTATTTT. Translating gives CASSSGTFSLLADTQYF. Filled out from reference TRBV11-3 and TRBJ2-3, the complete variable domain reads EAGVVQSPRYKIIEKKQPVAFWCNPISGHNTLYWYLQNLGQGPELLIRYENEEAVDDSQLPKDRFSAERLKGVDSTLKIQPAELGDSAVYLCASSSGTFSLLADTQYFGPGTRLTVL.

The chain couples TRBV6-6 to TRBJ1-5; no firm D call. Trimming removed 9 bases from V and 5 bases from J, with 20 bases in between. This CDR3 region has 15 residues. From germline, CDR1 is MNHNY and CDR2 SVGAGI (reference sequence). The CDR3 DNA is TGTGCCAGTACCCCCAGAGGGATAGTCCATCAGCCCCAGCATTTT. Protein sequence: CASTPRGIVHQPQHF.

The gene calls are TRBV29-1 and TRBJ1-2; no clear D gene. Trimming removed 6 bases at V and 3 bases at J, with 11 bases between. This CDR3 is 12 amino acids long. Germline CDR1 is SQVTM and CDR2 is ANQGSEA. The DNA for the CDR3 is TGCAGCGTCGGAGCGGTAGACTATGGCTACACCTTC. This sequence encodes CSVGAVDYGYTF.

The chain combines TRBV19 with TRBJ2-3; 10 bases fit TRBD1. J was trimmed by 0 bases and V by 6 bases; bases with no gene match: 3. The CDR3 contains 15 residues. CDR1 and CDR2 (germline): LNHDA, SQIVND (reference sequence). DNA for the CDR3: TGTGCCAGTAGGGACAGGGGGACTAGCACAGATACGCAGTATTTT. Protein product: CASRDRGTSTDTQYF.

The CDR3 region is CASSPRDRGRNTEAFF. The CDR3, as DNA: TGTGCCAGTAGTCCCCGGGACAGGGGTCGGAACACTGAAGCTTTCTTT. The rearrangement uses TRBV19 and TRBJ1-1; 10 bases align to TRBD1. This CDR3 is 16 amino acids long. The J segment lost 1 base and the V segment lost 5 bases, leaving 7 bases of the junction unmatched. Looked up from germline, CDR1 is LNHDA and CDR2 is SQIVND (reference sequence).

In its sample, this clone was seen once. The genes are TRBV5-5 and TRBJ2-3, with D possibly being TRBD2 (5 bases). Germline V gene lookup returns CDR1 SGHKS and CDR2 YYEKEE (reference sequence). Trimming removed 4 bases at V and 1 base at J, with 19 bases between. CDR3 size: 17 residues. CDR3 nucleotides: TGTGCCAGCAGCCGGAGGTCACCAGATGAGGGCACAGATACGCAGTATTTT. Protein sequence: CASSRRSPDEGTDTQYF.

V usage is TRBV3-1 (or the pseudogene TRBV3-2) and J usage is TRBJ2-7; D may be TRBD1 (6 bases). The CDR3 consists of 13 residues. Trimming shortened V by 1 base and J by 6 bases, and 10 bases separated the two germline ends. Germline CDR1 LGHDT, CDR2 YNNKEL (reference sequence). CDR3 bases: TGTGCCAGCAGCCAAGGTATCAGGGGCGAGCAGTACTTC. Translating gives CASSQGIRGEQYF.

The CDR3 spells CSVEVREGTEAFF. CDR3 in DNA: TGCAGCGTTGAAGTCAGGGAGGGGACTGAAGCTTTCTTT. This chain joins TRBV29-1 and TRBJ1-1; TRBD1 is a possible D gene (5 bases). V was pared by 1 base and J by 5 bases, with 11 bases between. This CDR3 is built from 13 residues. Germline lookup yields CDR1 SQVTM and CDR2 ANQGSEA.

The chain recombines TRBV7-6 with TRBJ2-7; 9 bases line up with TRBD1. The germline gives CDR1 SGHVS, CDR2 FNYEAQ. V shed 1 base, J shed 2 bases, and the junction held 3 bases outside the gene matches. The CDR3 is 15 residues long. The CDR3 loop reads CASSLGTGDTYEQYF. CDR3 in DNA: TGTGCCAGCAGCTTAGGGACAGGGGATACCTACGAGCAGTACTTC.

V is TRBV7-8 and J is TRBJ2-3, with TRBD2 matching over 9 bases. Germline loops: CDR1 SGHVS, CDR2 FQNEAQ. With 0 bases clipped from V and 7 bases from J, the junction kept 11 bases outside the gene matches. The CDR3 runs 17 residues. CDR3: CASSLAGRRGGRNTQYF. Here the CDR3 DNA reads TGTGCCAGCAGCTTAGCGGGTAGGCGGGGGGGCCGAAATACGCAGTATTTT.

The rearrangement uses TRBV2 and TRBJ2-3; 9 nucleotides match TRBD1. CDR3 length: 15 amino acids. V shed 3 bases, J shed 5 bases, and the junction held 6 bases outside the gene matches. CDR1 and CDR2 from the germline V gene are SNHLY and FYNNEI. The CDR3 sequence is CASSDATGGIDTQYF. CDR3 nucleotides: TGTGCCAGCAGTGACGCGACAGGGGGAATAGATACGCAGTATTTT.

CDR3 sequence: CATSDPSGGFFDTQYF. CDR3 bases: TGTGCCACCAGTGATCCCAGCGGGGGATTCTTTGACACGCAGTATTTT. The chain carries TRBV24-1 and TRBJ2-3; 8 nucleotides line up with TRBD2. With 3 bases clipped from V and 9 bases from J, the junction kept 13 bases outside the gene matches. The V gene's germline CDR1 is KGHDR and CDR2 SFDVKD. The length of the CDR3 is 16 residues.

V is TRBV4-1 and J is TRBJ2-7; tentative D call: TRBD2 (6 bases). CDR3 size: 18 residues. Between the trimmed V and J ends, which lost 0 bases and 2 bases, there was a span of 20 bases. Germline CDR1 is MGHRA and CDR2 is YSYEKL. CDR3 loop: CASSQEPSAARGTYEQYF. The CDR3 DNA sequence: TGCGCCAGCAGCCAAGAACCGTCTGCCGCTCGGGGGACCTACGAGCAGTACTTC.

The V and J genes are TRBV28 and TRBJ2-5; TRBD1 aligns across 12 bases. The CDR3 spans 15 residues. CDR1 and CDR2 (germline): MDHEN, SYDVKM. The J segment lost 4 bases and the V segment lost 5 bases, leaving 5 bases of the junction unmatched. Here the CDR3 reads CASSPGDRGRETQYF. The DNA for the CDR3 is TGTGCCAGCAGTCCAGGGGACAGGGGGCGAGAGACCCAGTACTTC.

The rearrangement uses TRBV19 and TRBJ2-2; 8 bases are a match to TRBD1. This CDR3 has 14 residues. With V trimmed by 5 bases and J by 8 bases, 7 bases remained unmatched. The V gene's germline CDR1 is LNHDA and CDR2 SQIVND (reference sequence). Written as DNA, the CDR3 is TGTGCCAGTAGTTTTCAGGGGGCGATGGGGGAGCTGTTTTTT. This sequence encodes CASSFQGAMGELFF.

This rearrangement joins TRBV7-2 to TRBJ2-1, with D uncertain. The CDR3 consists of 12 residues. Germline-derived CDR1 and CDR2 are SGHTA and FQGNSA. V shed 5 bases and J shed 5 bases, with 7 bases lying between them. Written as DNA, the CDR3 is TGTGCCAGCAGCCCTTATAACAATGAGCAGTTCTTC. This encodes CASSPYNNEQFF.

The chain couples TRBV7-2 to TRBJ2-3, with 15 bases that match TRBD2. J lost 14 bases, V lost 4 bases, and 7 bases had no gene match. Per the germline V gene, CDR1 is SGHTA and CDR2 is FQGNSA. The CDR3 runs 14 residues. This CDR3 is CASSSGTSGGIVYF. CDR3 in DNA: TGTGCCAGCAGCTCGGGGACTAGCGGGGGGATCGTGTATTTT.

The V gene is TRBV9, the J gene TRBJ1-3; tentatively, D is TRBD1 (5 bases). Germline values: CDR1 SGDLS, CDR2 YYNGEE. With 0 bases removed from V and 1 base from J, the gap between germline ends came to 14 bases. The CDR3 is made up of 17 amino acids. The CDR3 DNA reads as TGTGCCAGCAGCGTAGATCTCGGCAGGGCATCTGGAAACACCATATATTTT. This gives the protein CASSVDLGRASGNTIYF.

The V gene is TRBV5-3, the J gene TRBJ1-6; 8 bases agree with TRBD1. TRBV5-3 is an open reading frame, and its role is uncertain. The ends lost 3 bases at V and 8 bases at J; junction bases unmatched: 4. The CDR3 sequence is 14 residues long. CDR3 loop: CARSSGQGHSPLHF. CDR3 DNA: TGTGCCAGAAGCTCAGGACAGGGACATTCACCCCTCCACTTT.